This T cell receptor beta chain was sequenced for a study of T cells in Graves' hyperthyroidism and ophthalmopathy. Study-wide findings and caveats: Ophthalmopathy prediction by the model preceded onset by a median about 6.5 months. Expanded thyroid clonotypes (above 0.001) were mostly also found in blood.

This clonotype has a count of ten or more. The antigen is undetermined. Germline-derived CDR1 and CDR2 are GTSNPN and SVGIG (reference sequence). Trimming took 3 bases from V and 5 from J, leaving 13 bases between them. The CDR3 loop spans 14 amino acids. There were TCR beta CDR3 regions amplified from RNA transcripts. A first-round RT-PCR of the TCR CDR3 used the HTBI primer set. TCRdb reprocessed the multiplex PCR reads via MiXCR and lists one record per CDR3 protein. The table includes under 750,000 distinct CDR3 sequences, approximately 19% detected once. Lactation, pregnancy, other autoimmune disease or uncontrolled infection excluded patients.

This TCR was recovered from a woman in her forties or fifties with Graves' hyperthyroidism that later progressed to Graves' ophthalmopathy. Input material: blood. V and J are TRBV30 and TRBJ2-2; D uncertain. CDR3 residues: CAWSVAAKTGELFF. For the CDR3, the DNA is TGTGCCTGGAGCGTCGCCGCAAAGACCGGGGAGCTGTTTTTT.